These 11 T cell receptor beta chains share one sample of origin, sequenced in a study of beta chain features in type 1 diabetes. These receptors have no known antigen. Study observations and caveats: Type 1 diabetes patients had TCRB CDR3s that were shorter (moderately but significantly so) in all four CD4+ subsets.

The sequenced template was cDNA made from the entire isolated RNA. Clones were read by immunoSEQ multiplex PCR, and TCRdb kept only the in-frame ones, dropping some. The table records some 140,000 clones, approximately 10% of them present only once. The specimen was central memory CD4+ T cells from blood. These receptors were taken from a man between 25 and 39 years old with type 1 diabetes.

This clone was observed a few times. The chain links TRBV7-2 to TRBJ1-4; the D gene is possibly TRBD1 (6 bases). V gave up 5 bases and J gave up 0 bases, with 10 bases separating them. The length of the CDR3 is 15 residues. Looked up from germline, CDR1 is SGHTA and CDR2 is FQGNSA. The chain's CDR3 is CASSHRTATNEKLFF. CDR3 bases: TGTGCCAGCAGCCACCGGACAGCAACTAATGAAAAACTGTTTTTT.

This clone was seen a handful of times. The chain links TRBV9 to TRBJ1-2, with 8 bases identical to TRBD1. The junction had 5 bases not matched to a gene; V was cut back by 3 bases and J by 4 bases. The CDR3 is 14 residues long. In germline, CDR1 is SGDLS, CDR2 YYNGEE. CDR3 in DNA: TGTGCCAGCAGCGCCCTTGGGACAGGCTATGGCTACACCTTC. It translates to CASSALGTGYGYTF.

This clone was found a few times. The rearrangement uses TRBV6-5 and TRBJ2-5, with TRBD1 matching 8 bases. Germline V lookup: CDR1 MNHEY, CDR2 SVGAGI. With 2 bases clipped from V and 6 bases from J, the junction kept 2 bases outside the gene matches. The CDR3 is 13 residues long. CDR3 bases: TGTGCCAGCAGTTACGACAGGGGACAGACCCAGTACTTC. This sequence encodes CASSYDRGQTQYF.

V is TRBV6-5 and J is TRBJ1-6, with D uncertain. The CDR3 loop spans 15 amino acids. The V and J ends lost 0 bases and 9 bases respectively, with 12 bases between them. Germline loops: CDR1 MNHEY, CDR2 SVGAGI. The CDR3 sequence is CASSYSRSGGSPLHF. The CDR3 region has the DNA TGTGCCAGCAGTTACTCGAGGAGTGGAGGTTCACCCCTCCACTTT.

This clone was counted between two and nine times. V usage is TRBV28 and J usage is TRBJ1-6; a possible D gene is TRBD1 (6 bases). Germline V gene data show CDR1 as MDHEN and CDR2 as SYDVKM. The CDR3 runs 13 residues. Trimming took 4 bases from V and 9 from J, leaving 10 bases between them. CDR3 sequence reads: CASSSPQGSPLHF. In DNA form, the CDR3 reads TGTGCCAGCAGTTCACCACAGGGTTCACCCCTCCACTTT.

This sequence joins TRBV28 and TRBJ1-5, with 7 bases identical to TRBD1. This CDR3 contains 14 residues. J was trimmed by 5 bases and V by 5 bases; bases with no gene match: 6. Germline V CDR1 and CDR2: MDHEN, SYDVKM. This CDR3 reads CASSLGQVDQPQHF. The CDR3, as DNA: TGTGCCAGCAGTCTAGGACAGGTAGATCAGCCCCAGCATTTT.

The chain joins TRBV7-2 to TRBJ1-1; TRBD1 aligns across 9 bases. Germline CDR1 is SGHTA and CDR2 is FQGNSA. J was trimmed by 5 bases and V by 5 bases; bases with no gene match: 3. CDR3 length: 13 amino acids. As DNA, the CDR3 is TGTGCCAGCAGCCCTGGACAGGGGACTGAAGCTTTCTTT. The encoded protein is CASSPGQGTEAFF.

This clone was counted between two and nine times. This chain connects TRBV9 to TRBJ2-1; the match to TRBD1 covers 8 bases. V lost 5 bases to trimming and J lost 2 bases; unmatched junction nucleotides: 9. Germline loops: CDR1 SGDLS, CDR2 YYNGEE. The CDR3 spans 16 residues. In DNA, the CDR3 is TGTGCCAGCAGTCCTTCGGACAGGGACCCCTACAATGAGCAGTTCTTC. Protein: CASSPSDRDPYNEQFF. The variable domain in full, completed from reference TRBV9 and TRBJ2-1, reads DSGVTQTPKHLITATGQRVTLRCSPRSGDLSVYWYQQSLDQGLQFLIQYYNGEERAKGNILERFSAQQFPDLHSELNLSSLELGDSALYFCASSPSDRDPYNEQFFGPGTRLTVL.

J is TRBJ2-2 and V is TRBV7-9, with D possibly being TRBD2 (5 bases). V gave up 5 bases and J gave up 7 bases, with 14 bases separating them. The CDR3 length is 14 residues. The germline CDR1 and CDR2 sequences are SEHNR and FQNEAQ (reference sequence). The CDR3, as DNA: TGTGCCAGCAGCATCTCCGGGAATAACGGGGAGCTGTTTTTT. Its protein is CASSISGNNGELFF.

The chain links TRBV5-6 to TRBJ2-5; 9 bases map to TRBD1. The CDR3 length is 15 residues. V shed 4 bases, J shed 5 bases, and the junction held 9 bases outside the gene matches. Germline CDR1 reads SGHDT; CDR2 reads YYEEEE. The chain's CDR3 is CASSKQGAVAETQYF. Here the CDR3 DNA reads TGTGCCAGCAGCAAACAGGGGGCGGTAGCTGAGACCCAGTACTTC.

This clone has more than one count but fewer than ten. The V gene is TRBV9, the J gene TRBJ2-1; 10 nucleotides line up with TRBD1. CDR1 and CDR2 from the germline V gene are SGDLS and YYNGEE. The CDR3 length is 16 residues. V trimming: 1 base; J trimming: 6 bases; junction bases outside the gene matches: 7. CDR3 in DNA: TGTGCCAGCAGCGTATCCGGGACAGGGGTATTCAATGAGCAGTTCTTC. Its translation: CASSVSGTGVFNEQFF.